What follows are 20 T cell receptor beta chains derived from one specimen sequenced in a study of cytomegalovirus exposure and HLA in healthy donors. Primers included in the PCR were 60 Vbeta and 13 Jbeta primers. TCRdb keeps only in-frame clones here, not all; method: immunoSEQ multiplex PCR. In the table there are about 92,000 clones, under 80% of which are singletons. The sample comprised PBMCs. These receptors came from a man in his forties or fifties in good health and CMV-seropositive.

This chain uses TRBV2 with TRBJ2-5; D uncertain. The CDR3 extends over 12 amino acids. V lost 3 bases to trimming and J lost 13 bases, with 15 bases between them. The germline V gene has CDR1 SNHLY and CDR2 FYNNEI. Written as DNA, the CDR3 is TGTGCCAGCAGTGAGCTACTCCCTTATTTGTACTTC. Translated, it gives CASSELLPYLYF.

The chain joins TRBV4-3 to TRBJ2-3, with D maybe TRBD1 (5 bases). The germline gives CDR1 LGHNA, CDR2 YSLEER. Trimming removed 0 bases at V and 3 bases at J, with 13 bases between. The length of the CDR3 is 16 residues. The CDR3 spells CASSQDPQGLTDTQYF. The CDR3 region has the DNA TGCGCCAGCAGCCAAGATCCCCAGGGCTTGACAGATACGCAGTATTTT.

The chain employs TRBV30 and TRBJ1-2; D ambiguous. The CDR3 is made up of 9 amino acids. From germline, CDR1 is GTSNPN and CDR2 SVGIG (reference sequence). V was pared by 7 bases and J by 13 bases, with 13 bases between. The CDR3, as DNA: TGTGCCTCGGACGAGGGAAGCACCTTC. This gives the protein CASDEGSTF.

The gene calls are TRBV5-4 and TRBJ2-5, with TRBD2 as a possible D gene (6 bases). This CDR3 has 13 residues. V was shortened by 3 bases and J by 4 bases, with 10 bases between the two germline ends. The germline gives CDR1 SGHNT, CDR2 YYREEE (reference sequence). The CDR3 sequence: CASSSTSLETQYF. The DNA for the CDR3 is TGTGCCAGCAGCTCTACTAGCTTAGAGACCCAGTACTTC.

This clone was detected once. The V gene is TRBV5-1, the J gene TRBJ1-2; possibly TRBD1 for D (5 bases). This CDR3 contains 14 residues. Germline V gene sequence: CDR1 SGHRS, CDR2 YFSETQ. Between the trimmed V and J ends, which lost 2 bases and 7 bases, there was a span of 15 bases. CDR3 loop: CASSFDRSDGGYTF. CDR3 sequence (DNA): TGCGCCAGCAGCTTTGACAGATCTGACGGTGGCTACACCTTC.

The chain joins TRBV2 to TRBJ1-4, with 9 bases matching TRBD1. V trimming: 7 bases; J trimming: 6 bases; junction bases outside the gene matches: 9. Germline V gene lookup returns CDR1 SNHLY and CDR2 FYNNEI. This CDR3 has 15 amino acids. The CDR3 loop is CASKRPGQGYEKLFF. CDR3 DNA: TGTGCCAGCAAGAGACCGGGACAGGGATATGAAAAACTGTTTTTT.

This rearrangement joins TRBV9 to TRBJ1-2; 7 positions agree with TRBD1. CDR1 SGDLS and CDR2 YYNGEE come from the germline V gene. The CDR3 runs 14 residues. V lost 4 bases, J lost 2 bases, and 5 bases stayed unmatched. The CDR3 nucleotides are TGTGCCAGCAGCCCCTCGACAGGGAACTATGGCTACACCTTC. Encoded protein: CASSPSTGNYGYTF.

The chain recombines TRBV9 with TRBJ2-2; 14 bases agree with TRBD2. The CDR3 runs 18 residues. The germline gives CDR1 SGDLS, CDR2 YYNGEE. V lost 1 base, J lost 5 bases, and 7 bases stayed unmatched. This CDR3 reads CASSVRLAGGIKTGELFF. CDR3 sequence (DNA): TGTGCCAGCAGCGTACGACTAGCGGGGGGGATAAAAACCGGGGAGCTGTTTTTT.

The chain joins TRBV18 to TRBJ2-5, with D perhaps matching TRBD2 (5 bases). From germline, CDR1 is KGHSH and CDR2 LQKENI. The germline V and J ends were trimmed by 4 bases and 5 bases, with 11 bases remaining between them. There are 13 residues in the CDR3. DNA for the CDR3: TGTGCCAGCTCACAAACTAGTTGGGAGACCCAGTACTTC. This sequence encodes CASSQTSWETQYF.

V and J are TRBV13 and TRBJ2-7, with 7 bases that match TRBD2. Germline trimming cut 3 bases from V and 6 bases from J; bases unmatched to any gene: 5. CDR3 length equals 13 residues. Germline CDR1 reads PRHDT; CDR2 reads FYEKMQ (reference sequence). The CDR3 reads CASSFREGSEQYF. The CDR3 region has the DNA TGTGCCAGCAGCTTTAGGGAGGGGAGCGAGCAGTACTTC.

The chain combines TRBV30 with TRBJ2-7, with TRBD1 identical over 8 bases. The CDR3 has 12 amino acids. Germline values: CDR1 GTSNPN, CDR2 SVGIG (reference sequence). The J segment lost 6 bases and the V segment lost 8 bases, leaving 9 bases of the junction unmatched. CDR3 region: CAASGQGGEQYF. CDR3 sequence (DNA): TGTGCCGCCTCTGGACAGGGAGGCGAGCAGTACTTC.

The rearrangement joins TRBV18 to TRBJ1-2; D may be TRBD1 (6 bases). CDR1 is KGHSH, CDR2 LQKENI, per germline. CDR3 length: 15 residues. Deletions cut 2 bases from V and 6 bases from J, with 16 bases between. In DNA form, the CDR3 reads TGTGCCAGCTCACCAGACGCTTGGACAGTCAATGGCTACACCTTC. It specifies CASSPDAWTVNGYTF. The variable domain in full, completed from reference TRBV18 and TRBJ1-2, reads NAGVMQNPRHLVRRRGQEARLRCSPMKGHSHVYWYRQLPEEGLKFMVYLQKENIIDESGMPKERFSAEFPKEGPSILRIQQVVRGDSAAYFCASSPDAWTVNGYTFGSGTRLTVV.

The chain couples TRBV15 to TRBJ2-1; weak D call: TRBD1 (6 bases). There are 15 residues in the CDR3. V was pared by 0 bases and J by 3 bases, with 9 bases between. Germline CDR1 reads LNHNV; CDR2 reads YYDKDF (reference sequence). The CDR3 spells CATSRETGSYNEQFF. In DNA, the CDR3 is TGTGCCACCAGCAGAGAAACAGGGAGCTACAATGAGCAGTTCTTC.

The CDR3 here is CASSLRSSYEQYF. The CDR3, as DNA: TGTGCCAGCAGCTTGCGGAGCTCCTACGAGCAGTACTTC. The genes are TRBV5-4 and TRBJ2-5, with unresolved D. The DNA end lines up better with TRBJ2-7; the J call may be wrong. The CDR3 has 13 amino acids. Germline CDR1 and CDR2: SGHNT and YYREEE (reference sequence).

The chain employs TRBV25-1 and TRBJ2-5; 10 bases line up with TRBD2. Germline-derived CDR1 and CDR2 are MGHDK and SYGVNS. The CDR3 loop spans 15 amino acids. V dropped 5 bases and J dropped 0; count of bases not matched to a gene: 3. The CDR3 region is CASSPAGGYQETQYF. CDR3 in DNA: TGTGCCAGCAGTCCAGCGGGGGGGTACCAAGAGACCCAGTACTTC.

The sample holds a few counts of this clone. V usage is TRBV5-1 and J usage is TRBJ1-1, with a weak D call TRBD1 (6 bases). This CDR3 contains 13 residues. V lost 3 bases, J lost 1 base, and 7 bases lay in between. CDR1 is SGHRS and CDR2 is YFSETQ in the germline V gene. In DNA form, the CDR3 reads TGCGCCAGCAGCTGGGACAAGAACACTGAAGCTTTCTTT. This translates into CASSWDKNTEAFF.

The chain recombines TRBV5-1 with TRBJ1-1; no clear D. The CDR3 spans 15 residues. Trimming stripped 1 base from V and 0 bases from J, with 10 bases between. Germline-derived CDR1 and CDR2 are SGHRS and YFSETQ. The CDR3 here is CASSLLELMNTEAFF. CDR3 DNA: TGCGCCAGCAGCTTGTTAGAGCTCATGAACACTGAAGCTTTCTTT.

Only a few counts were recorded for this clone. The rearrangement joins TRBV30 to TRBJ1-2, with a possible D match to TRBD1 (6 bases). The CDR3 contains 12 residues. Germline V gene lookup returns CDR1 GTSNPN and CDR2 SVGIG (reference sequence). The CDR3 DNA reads TGTGCACGGGGGGGCCGGGACTATGGCTACACCTTC. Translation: CARGGRDYGYTF.

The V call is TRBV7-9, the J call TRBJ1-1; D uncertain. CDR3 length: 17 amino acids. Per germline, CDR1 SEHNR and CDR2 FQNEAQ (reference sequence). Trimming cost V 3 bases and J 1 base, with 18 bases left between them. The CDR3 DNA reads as TGTGCCAGCAGCTTTGCGACCGGACTCTTGGGGAACACTGAAGCTTTCTTT. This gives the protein CASSFATGLLGNTEAFF.

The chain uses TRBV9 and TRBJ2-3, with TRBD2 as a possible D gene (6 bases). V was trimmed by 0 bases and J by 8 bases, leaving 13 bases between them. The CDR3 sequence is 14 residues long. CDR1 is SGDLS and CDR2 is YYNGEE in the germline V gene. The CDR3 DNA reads TGTGCCAGCAGCGTAGGCGGCGGGACGGTTACGCAGTATTTT. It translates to CASSVGGGTVTQYF.